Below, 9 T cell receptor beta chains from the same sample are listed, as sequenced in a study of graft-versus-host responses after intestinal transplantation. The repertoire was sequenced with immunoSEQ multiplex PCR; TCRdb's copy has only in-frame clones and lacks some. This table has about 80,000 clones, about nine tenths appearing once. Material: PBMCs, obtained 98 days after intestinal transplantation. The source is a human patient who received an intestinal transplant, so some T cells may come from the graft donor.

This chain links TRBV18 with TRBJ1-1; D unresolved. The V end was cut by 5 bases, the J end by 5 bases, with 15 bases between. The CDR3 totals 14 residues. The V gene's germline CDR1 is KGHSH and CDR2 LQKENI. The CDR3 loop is CASSETVKGTEAFF. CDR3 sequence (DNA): TGTGCCAGCTCAGAGACGGTGAAAGGAACTGAAGCTTTCTTT.

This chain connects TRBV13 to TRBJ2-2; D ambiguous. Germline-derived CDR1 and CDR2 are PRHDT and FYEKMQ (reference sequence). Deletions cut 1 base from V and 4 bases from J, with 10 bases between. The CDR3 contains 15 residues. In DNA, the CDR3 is TGTGCCAGCAGCTTAGAGAAGCGACGCACCGGGGAGCTGTTTTTT. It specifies CASSLEKRRTGELFF.

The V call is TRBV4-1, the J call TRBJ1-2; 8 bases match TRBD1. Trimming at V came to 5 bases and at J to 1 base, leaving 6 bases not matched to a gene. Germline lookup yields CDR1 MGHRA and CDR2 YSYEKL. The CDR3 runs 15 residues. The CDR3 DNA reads TGCGCCAGCAGCTTCGGACAGGGACTTAACTATGGCTACACCTTC. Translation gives CASSFGQGLNYGYTF.

Here the CDR3 DNA reads TGTGCCAGCAGAGGAGACAGGGCGAACACCGGGGAGCTGTTTTTT. This codes for CASRGDRANTGELFF. The rearrangement links TRBV28 to TRBJ2-2, with TRBD1 matching 7 bases. Germline V gene lookup returns CDR1 MDHEN and CDR2 SYDVKM. Losses at the gene ends were 6 bases for V and 0 bases for J; bases not matched to a gene: 4. CDR3 size: 15 residues.

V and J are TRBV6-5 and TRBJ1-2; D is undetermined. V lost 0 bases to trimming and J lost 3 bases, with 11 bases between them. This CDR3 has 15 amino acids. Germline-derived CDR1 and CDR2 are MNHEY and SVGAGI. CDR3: CASSYSYRNDYGYTF. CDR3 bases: TGTGCCAGCAGTTACTCATATCGGAACGACTATGGCTACACCTTC.

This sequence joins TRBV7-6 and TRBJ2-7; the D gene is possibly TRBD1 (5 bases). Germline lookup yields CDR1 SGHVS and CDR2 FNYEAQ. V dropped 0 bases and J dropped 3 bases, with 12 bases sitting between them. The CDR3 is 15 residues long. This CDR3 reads CASSLAPDSVYEQYF. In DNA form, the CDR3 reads TGTGCCAGCAGCTTAGCCCCTGACAGTGTCTACGAGCAGTACTTC.

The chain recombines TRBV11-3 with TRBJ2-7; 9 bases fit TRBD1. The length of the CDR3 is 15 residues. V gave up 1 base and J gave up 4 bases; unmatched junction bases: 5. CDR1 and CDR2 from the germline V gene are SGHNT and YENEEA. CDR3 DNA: TGTGCCAGCAGCTTAGCGGGGACAGGGAGATACGAGCAGTACTTC. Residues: CASSLAGTGRYEQYF.

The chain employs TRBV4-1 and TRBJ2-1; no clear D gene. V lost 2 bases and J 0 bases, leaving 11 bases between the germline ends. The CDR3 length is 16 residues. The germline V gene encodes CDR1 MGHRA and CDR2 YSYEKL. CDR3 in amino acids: CASSQRITSSYNEQFF. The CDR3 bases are TGCGCCAGCAGCCAAAGGATAACGAGCTCCTACAATGAGCAGTTCTTC.

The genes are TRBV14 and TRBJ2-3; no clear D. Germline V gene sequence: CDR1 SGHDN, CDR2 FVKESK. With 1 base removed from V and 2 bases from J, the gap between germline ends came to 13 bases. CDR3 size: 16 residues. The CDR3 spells CASSQAFNLLTDTQYF. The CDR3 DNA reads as TGTGCCAGCAGCCAAGCGTTTAACCTCCTCACAGATACGCAGTATTTT.